Below, 28 T cell receptor beta chains from the same sample are listed, as sequenced in a study of STAT5B mutations in CD4+ large granular lymphocyte leukemia. Here immunoSEQ multiplex PCR was the method, and the copy in TCRdb shows in-frame clones only, minus some. The sample lists 20,000 to 25,000 clones, around three quarters occurring once. The sequenced sample was CD4+ T cells from blood buffy coats. The receptors come from a human donor in good health.

The table lists this clone with a few counts. The chain is built from TRBV30 and TRBJ2-2; D perhaps matches TRBD2 (6 bases). V was trimmed by 2 bases and J by 4 bases, leaving 11 bases between them. The CDR3 has 14 amino acids. The germline gives CDR1 GTSNPN, CDR2 SVGIG (reference sequence). The CDR3 DNA sequence: TGTGCCTGGAGTCGGCAGGGAGGCACCGGGGAGCTGTTTTTT. It translates to CAWSRQGGTGELFF.

The V call is TRBV5-4, the J call TRBJ2-1; D is unclear. V lost 4 bases and J 6 bases, leaving 14 bases between the germline ends. This CDR3 has 14 residues. From germline, CDR1 is SGHNT and CDR2 YYREEE (reference sequence). The CDR3 DNA follows: TGTGCCAGCAGCCTCAACTCGTTGCCCAATGAGCAGTTCTTC. Translating gives CASSLNSLPNEQFF.

This clone was counted once. The chain recombines TRBV6-5 with TRBJ1-2; D is uncertain. The CDR3 is made up of 12 amino acids. Germline values: CDR1 MNHEY, CDR2 SVGAGI. The ends were cut back, 7 bases at V and 3 bases at J, with 9 bases in the middle. The CDR3 is CASKWEDYGYTF. CDR3 DNA sequence: TGTGCCAGCAAATGGGAGGACTATGGCTACACCTTC.

The V and J genes are TRBV27 and TRBJ2-3; weak D call: TRBD2 (6 bases). With 3 bases removed from V and 2 bases from J, the gap between germline ends came to 12 bases. CDR3 length: 15 residues. The germline V gene encodes CDR1 MNHEY and CDR2 SMNVEV (reference sequence). CDR3 in DNA: TGTGCCAGCAGTTTCGGGAGCGGGTTCACAGATACGCAGTATTTT. This sequence encodes CASSFGSGFTDTQYF.

The V and J genes are TRBV6-5 and TRBJ2-3; 9 bases are shared with TRBD1. The V gene end was trimmed by 6 bases and the J gene end by 4 bases; junction bases not matched to a gene: 8. The V gene's germline CDR1 is MNHEY and CDR2 SVGAGI. This CDR3 has 15 amino acids. The CDR3 DNA reads as TGTGCCAGCAGCCAGGGACAGGGATACGCAGATACGCAGTATTTT. This translates into CASSQGQGYADTQYF.

This clone is deemed medium-sized. This chain joins TRBV5-1 and TRBJ2-7; TRBD1 aligns across 10 bases. The ends lost 4 bases at V and 6 bases at J; junction bases unmatched: 10. The V gene's germline CDR1 is SGHRS and CDR2 YFSETQ. The length of the CDR3 is 15 residues. The CDR3 DNA sequence: TGCGCCAGCAGCCAAATCTCGGGGACAGGGGCCGAGCAGTACTTC. This gives the protein CASSQISGTGAEQYF.

The V and J genes are TRBV25-1 and TRBJ1-2; possible D gene TRBD1, 5 bases. The CDR3 contains 15 residues. CDR1 is MGHDK and CDR2 is SYGVNS in the germline V gene. With 5 bases removed from V and 5 bases from J, the gap between germline ends came to 18 bases. The CDR3 DNA follows: TGTGCCAGCAGTACCCGCACAGGAGAGCCATATGGCTACACCTTC. It yields the protein CASSTRTGEPYGYTF.

J is TRBJ1-1 and V is TRBV2; a weak D match, TRBD1 (6 bases). V was shortened by 4 bases and J by 2 bases, with 11 bases between the two germline ends. CDR3 length: 14 residues. Germline V CDR1 and CDR2: SNHLY, FYNNEI. The CDR3 DNA follows: TGTGCCAGCAGTGGGACAGTACGAAACACTGAAGCTTTCTTT. This codes for CASSGTVRNTEAFF. Full variable domain (rest looked up from reference TRBV2 and TRBJ1-1): EPEVTQTPSHQVTQMGQEVILRCVPISNHLYFYWYRQILGQKVEFLVSFYNNEISEKSEIFDDQFSVERPDGSNFTLKIRSTKLEDSAMYFCASSGTVRNTEAFFGQGTRLTVV.

The rearrangement joins TRBV11-2 to TRBJ1-1; 7 bases are a match to TRBD1. Unmatched junction bases numbered 5, after V lost 4 bases and J lost 9 bases. The CDR3 sequence is 12 residues long. Germline CDR1 SGHAT, CDR2 FQNNGV. The DNA for the CDR3 is TGTGCCAGCAGCTCTTGGGGACAGAAAGCTTTCTTT. It is translated as CASSSWGQKAFF.

The gene calls are TRBV2 and TRBJ1-5, with 7 nucleotides matching TRBD1. CDR3 size: 15 residues. The trim removed 2 bases at V and 1 base at J, leaving 2 bases unmatched. Per germline, CDR1 SNHLY and CDR2 FYNNEI. The CDR3 protein is CASSESRGSNQPQHF. The CDR3 DNA sequence: TGTGCCAGCAGTGAAAGCAGGGGGAGCAATCAGCCCCAGCATTTT. Filled out from reference TRBV2 and TRBJ1-5, the complete variable domain reads EPEVTQTPSHQVTQMGQEVILRCVPISNHLYFYWYRQILGQKVEFLVSFYNNEISEKSEIFDDQFSVERPDGSNFTLKIRSTKLEDSAMYFCASSESRGSNQPQHFGDGTRLSIL.

The V and J genes are TRBV15 and TRBJ2-1; 7 bases are shared with TRBD2. Germline lookup yields CDR1 LNHNV and CDR2 YYDKDF (reference sequence). This CDR3 contains 15 residues. The junction had 14 bases not matched to a gene; V was cut back by 9 bases and J by 6 bases. CDR3 nucleotide sequence: TGTGCCACGAGCTCCGGGAGGTGGATCGGCAATGAGCAGTTCTTC. It specifies CATSSGRWIGNEQFF.

The chain joins TRBV27 to TRBJ2-6; D remains ambiguous. The CDR3 length is 17 residues. V shed 1 base and J shed 0 bases, with 10 bases lying between them. CDR1 is MNHEY and CDR2 is SMNVEV in the germline V gene (reference sequence). DNA of the CDR3: TGTGCCAGCAGTTTATATAATACCCTCTCTGGGGCCAACGTCCTGACTTTC. Protein: CASSLYNTLSGANVLTF.

This clone was recorded once. The chain is built from TRBV19 and TRBJ2-5, with TRBD2 matching over 12 bases. Germline V gives CDR1 LNHDA, CDR2 SQIVND (reference sequence). CDR3 length: 17 amino acids. With V trimmed by 5 bases and J by 4 bases, 11 bases remained unmatched. The CDR3 nucleotides read TGTGCCAGTAGTCCCGGGGGGTCTAGCGGGAGGGGAGAGACCCAGTACTTC. Its protein is CASSPGGSSGRGETQYF.

This chain joins TRBV5-8 and TRBJ2-4; the D call may be TRBD1 or TRBD2 (6 bases each). V shed 3 bases and J shed 5 bases, with 21 bases lying between them. CDR1 and CDR2 (germline): SGHTS, YDEGEE. The length of the CDR3 is 17 residues. The CDR3 DNA reads as TGTGCCAGCAGCTCGGGGGCAGCCAACAACCCACAAAACATTCAGTACTTC. It codes for CASSSGAANNPQNIQYF.

This rearrangement joins TRBV19 to TRBJ2-2; TRBD1 aligns across 7 bases. Germline CDR1 reads LNHDA; CDR2 reads SQIVND (reference sequence). The CDR3 is 13 residues long. Trimming cost V 10 bases and J 6 bases; bases outside gene matches: 8. CDR3 sequence: CATETGLAGELFF. CDR3 nucleotide sequence: TGTGCCACCGAGACAGGGTTGGCCGGGGAGCTGTTTTTT.

The chain employs TRBV5-6 and TRBJ1-2, with 11 nucleotides matching TRBD1. The CDR3 covers 15 residues. The V and J ends lost 4 bases and 4 bases, in that order; junction bases with no gene match: 6. Germline values: CDR1 SGHDT, CDR2 YYEEEE. CDR3 sequence: CASSLVGTGGYGYTF. DNA of the CDR3: TGTGCCAGCAGCCTGGTTGGGACAGGGGGCTATGGCTACACCTTC.

CDR3 DNA: TGTGCCATCAGTGAAAGGGGGCTAGCTAACTATGGCTACACCTTC. This translates into CAISERGLANYGYTF. The genes are TRBV10-3 and TRBJ1-2; 7 bases line up with TRBD1. Germline V gene lookup returns CDR1 ENHRY and CDR2 SYGVKD. With V trimmed by 3 bases and J by 0 bases, 4 bases remained unmatched. The CDR3 is made up of 15 amino acids.

This clone was observed a single time. The chain has TRBV28 and TRBJ1-4; a weak D match, TRBD1 (6 bases). Germline V gives CDR1 MDHEN, CDR2 SYDVKM. Deletions cut 3 bases from V and 3 bases from J, with 17 bases between. The CDR3 consists of 17 residues. The CDR3 spells CASSFMGGQAANEKLFF. The CDR3, as DNA: TGTGCCAGCAGTTTTATGGGGGGGCAGGCGGCTAATGAAAAACTGTTTTTT.

The chain employs TRBV7-9 and TRBJ2-3; D is perhaps TRBD1 or TRBD2 (5 bases each). The CDR3 sequence is 12 residues long. Germline CDR1 and CDR2: SEHNR and FQNEAQ (reference sequence). V was shortened by 3 bases and J by 13 bases, with 14 bases between the two germline ends. CDR3 coding DNA: TGTGCCAGCAGCTTGGGGCTAGCCAAGAAGTATTTT. Protein: CASSLGLAKKYF. Full variable domain (missing parts from reference TRBV7-9 and TRBJ2-3): DTGVSQNPRHKITKRGQNVTFRCDPISEHNRLYWYRQTLGQGPEFLTYFQNEAQLEKSRLLSDRFSAERPKGSFSTLEIQRTEQGDSAMYLCASSLGLAKKYFGPGTRLTVL.

The genes are TRBV6-1 and TRBJ2-1, with TRBD1 matching over 12 bases. The CDR3 runs 13 residues. Germline V gene sequence: CDR1 MNHNS, CDR2 SASEGT. V was clipped by 6 bases and J by 9 bases; unmatched bases: 3. The CDR3 DNA reads TGTGCCAGCAGGGGACAGGGGGCGGTTGAGCAGTTCTTC. Its protein is CASRGQGAVEQFF.

The V gene is TRBV11-1, the J gene TRBJ2-3; no reliable D call. Trimming stripped 3 bases from V and 4 bases from J, with 11 bases between. The CDR3 sequence is 14 residues long. Germline values: CDR1 SGHAT, CDR2 FQDESV (reference sequence). In nucleotides, the CDR3 is TGTGCCAGCAGCTTGTCTGGTTTTGCAGATACGCAGTATTTT. It translates to CASSLSGFADTQYF.

This chain links TRBV6-1 with TRBJ1-5; D might be TRBD1 (6 bases). V lost 11 bases and J lost 1, with 18 bases in between. Germline CDR1 MNHNS, CDR2 SASEGT. CDR3 length: 15 residues. The CDR3 nucleotides read TGTGCCCTCGTCCCCGGGACACCAAGCAATCAGCCCCAGCATTTT. Translation gives CALVPGTPSNQPQHF.

This sequence joins TRBV5-6 and TRBJ2-3, with D perhaps TRBD1 or TRBD2 (5 bases each). Germline-derived CDR1 and CDR2 are SGHDT and YYEEEE. The CDR3 extends over 15 amino acids. Trimming pared 2 bases from V and 0 bases from J, leaving 10 bases between. This CDR3 reads CASSFRDVSTDTQYF. CDR3 bases: TGTGCCAGCAGCTTCCGGGACGTTAGCACAGATACGCAGTATTTT.

Here the CDR3 DNA reads TGTGCCAGCACCTACTACAGAGGGGGAGTCTACGAGCAGTACTTC. This codes for CASTYYRGGVYEQYF. The chain recombines TRBV5-4 with TRBJ2-7; the D gene is possibly TRBD1 (6 bases). V lost 6 bases, J lost 3 bases, and 19 bases lay in between. CDR3 length equals 15 residues. Per the germline V gene, CDR1 is SGHNT and CDR2 is YYREEE (reference sequence). Full variable domain (rest looked up from reference TRBV5-4 and TRBJ2-7): ETGVTQSPTHLIKTRGQQVTLRCSSQSGHNTVSWYQQALGQGPQFIFQYYREEENGRGNFPPRFSGLQFPNYSSELNVNALELDDSALYLCASTYYRGGVYEQYFGPGTRLTVT.

The chain recombines TRBV5-6 with TRBJ2-5; 7 nucleotides line up with TRBD1. Germline V gene lookup returns CDR1 SGHDT and CDR2 YYEEEE. This CDR3 region has 15 residues. Trimming at V came to 5 bases and at J to 4 bases, leaving 11 bases not matched to a gene. CDR3 sequence: CASSVGQVGPETQYF. CDR3 bases: TGTGCCAGCAGTGTAGGACAGGTTGGGCCAGAGACCCAGTACTTC.

This clone has just one count. The gene calls are TRBV11-2 and TRBJ1-5, with D hard to call. In germline, CDR1 is SGHAT, CDR2 FQNNGV. Trimming removed 1 base from V and 1 base from J, with 2 bases in between. The CDR3 extends over 13 amino acids. Written as DNA, the CDR3 is TGTGCCAGCAGCTTAGCCAGCAATCAGCCCCAGCATTTT. Protein: CASSLASNQPQHF.

The chain has TRBV4-1 and TRBJ1-3; 8 bases are shared with TRBD1. J was trimmed by 2 bases and V by 1 base; bases with no gene match: 7. Germline CDR1 and CDR2: MGHRA and YSYEKL. The CDR3 length is 17 residues. CDR3 region: CASSQVLGTGTGNTIYF. The CDR3 DNA sequence: TGCGCCAGCAGCCAAGTGCTGGGGACAGGCACTGGAAACACCATATATTTT.

The chain employs TRBV6-5 and TRBJ2-1, with 10 bases identical to TRBD2. Germline lookup yields CDR1 MNHEY and CDR2 SVGAGI. The CDR3 length is 15 residues. Trimming took 5 bases from V and 12 from J; bases not matched to a gene: 13. CDR3 bases: TGTGCCAGCAGTCCCTCCGGGACTAGCGTCCAAAGGCAGTTCTTC. This encodes CASSPSGTSVQRQFF.